This T cell receptor beta chain derives from a study of response to subunit inactivated influenza vaccine. Study-level findings and limits: The study's authors posited that every seasonal influenza vaccination enlists few new T cells.

Comments on this clonotype: Its matching antigen is unknown.

TCRdb recomputed calls from the RT-PCR reads with MiXCR, one row per CDR3 protein. Of some 500,000 distinct CDR3 sequences listed, approximately 16% are singletons. Germline assignment: CDR1 MNHNS and CDR2 SASEGT. CDR3 size: 15 residues. The germline V and J ends were trimmed by 7 bases and 3 bases, with 18 bases remaining between them. The material was CD4+ T cells sorted from PBMCs, obtained 23 to 25 months after vaccination. The TCR originated in a man between 45 and 75 years old who received an inactivated influenza vaccine. The chain recombines TRBV6-1 with TRBJ1-2; D is unclear. The CDR3 loop is CASTPSSARYYGYTF. CDR3 nucleotides: TGTGCCAGCACCCCCTCAAGCGCACGGTACTATGGCTACACCTTC.